What follows are 3 T cell receptor beta chains derived from one specimen sequenced in a study of identical twins. MiXCR, applied by TCRdb to the 5' RACE reads, yields one record per CDR3 protein. The table records just under 550,000 distinct CDR3 sequences, around 15% of them present only once. This sample was also put to use in a study of yellow fever vaccine responses in identical twins.

The sequenced sample was CD4+ T cells sorted from blood. Source of these receptors: a woman between 18 and 29 years old in good health.

The chain carries TRBV11-1 and TRBJ2-2; maybe TRBD1 (5 bases). CDR3 length: 16 amino acids. CDR1 and CDR2 (germline): SGHAT, FQDESV (reference sequence). V was clipped by 5 bases and J by 4 bases, with 17 bases between them. The CDR3 DNA follows: TGTGCCAGCAGCCCAGTCGGCACAGGCCTCACCGGGGAGCTGTTTTTT. Its protein product is CASSPVGTGLTGELFF.

V and J are TRBV27 and TRBJ2-7; D gene ambiguous. Trimming removed 4 bases from V and 2 bases from J, with 12 bases in between. Per germline, CDR1 MNHEY and CDR2 SMNVEV (reference sequence). The CDR3 extends over 14 amino acids. The CDR3: CASSSWTATYEQYF. The CDR3 region has the DNA TGTGCCAGCAGTTCCTGGACGGCTACCTACGAGCAGTACTTC.

This clonotype was found a few times. The rearrangement joins TRBV5-8 to TRBJ1-1, with a weak D call TRBD1 (5 bases). The germline V gene encodes CDR1 SGHTS and CDR2 YDEGEE. Trimming cost V 5 bases and J 1 base, with 15 bases left between them. This CDR3 is built from 15 residues. The CDR3 nucleotides are TGTGCCAGCAGGACCCGACTGGGACGGAACACTGAAGCTTTCTTT. Its translation is CASRTRLGRNTEAFF.